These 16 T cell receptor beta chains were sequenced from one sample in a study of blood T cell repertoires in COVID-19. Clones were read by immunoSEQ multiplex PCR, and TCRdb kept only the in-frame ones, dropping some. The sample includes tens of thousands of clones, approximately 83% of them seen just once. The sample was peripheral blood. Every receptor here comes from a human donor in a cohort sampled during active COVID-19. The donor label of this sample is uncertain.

The CDR3 protein is CATLNRDRGSNEKLFF. CDR3 in DNA: TGTGCCACCTTGAACCGGGACAGGGGCTCTAATGAAAAACTGTTTTTT. The chain uses TRBV6-4 and TRBJ1-4, with 10 bases matching TRBD1. Germline-derived CDR1 and CDR2 are MRHNA and SNTAGT. The CDR3 runs 16 residues. After removal of 10 bases from V and 3 bases from J, the junction contained 11 bases not matched to a gene.

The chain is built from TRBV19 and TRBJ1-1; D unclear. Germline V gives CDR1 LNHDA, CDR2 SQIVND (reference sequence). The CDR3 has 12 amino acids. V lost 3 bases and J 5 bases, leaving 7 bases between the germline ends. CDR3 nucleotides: TGTGCCAGTAGTATTAGAGATACTGAAGCTTTCTTT. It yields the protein CASSIRDTEAFF.

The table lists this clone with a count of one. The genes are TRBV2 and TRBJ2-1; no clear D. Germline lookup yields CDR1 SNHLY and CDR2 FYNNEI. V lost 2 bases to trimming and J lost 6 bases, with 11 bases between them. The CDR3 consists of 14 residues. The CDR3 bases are TGTGCCAGCAGTGAATTGATGGCAAGCAATGAGCAGTTCTTC. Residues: CASSELMASNEQFF.

The CDR3 spells CAWSVQASTDTQYF. The CDR3 DNA reads as TGTGCCTGGAGTGTACAGGCTAGCACAGATACGCAGTATTTT. The gene calls are TRBV30 and TRBJ2-3; the D gene is possibly TRBD1 (5 bases). Germline CDR1 and CDR2: GTSNPN and SVGIG (reference sequence). The CDR3 contains 14 residues. Trimming took off 0 bases at V and 0 bases at J, with 7 bases between the two ends. Based on the CDR3 plus reference TRBV30 and TRBJ2-3, the full variable domain is SQTIHQWPATLVQPVGSPLSLECTVEGTSNPNLYWYRQAAGRGLQLLFYSVGIGQISSEVPQNLSASRPQDRQFILSSKKLLLSDSGFYLCAWSVQASTDTQYFGPGTRLTVL.

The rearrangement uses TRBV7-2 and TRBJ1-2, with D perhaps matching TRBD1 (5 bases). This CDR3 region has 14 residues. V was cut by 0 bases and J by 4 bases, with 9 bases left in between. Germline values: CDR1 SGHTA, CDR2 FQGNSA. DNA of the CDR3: TGTGCCAGCAGCTTAGCGGGGGGGTCCTATGGCTACACCTTC. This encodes CASSLAGGSYGYTF.

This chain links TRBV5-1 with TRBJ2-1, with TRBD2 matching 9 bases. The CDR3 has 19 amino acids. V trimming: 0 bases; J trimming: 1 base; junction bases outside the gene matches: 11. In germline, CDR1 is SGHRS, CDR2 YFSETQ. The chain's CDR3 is CASSLESAGGLGSYNEQFF. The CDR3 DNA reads TGCGCCAGCAGCTTGGAAAGCGCGGGGGGGTTAGGGTCCTACAATGAGCAGTTCTTC.

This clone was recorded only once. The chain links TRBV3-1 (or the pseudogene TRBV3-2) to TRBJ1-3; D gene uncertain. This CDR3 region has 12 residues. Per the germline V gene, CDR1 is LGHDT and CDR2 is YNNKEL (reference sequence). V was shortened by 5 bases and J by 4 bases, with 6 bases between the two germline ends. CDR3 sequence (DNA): TGTGCCAGCAGCTTATCCGGAAACACCATATATTTT. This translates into CASSLSGNTIYF.

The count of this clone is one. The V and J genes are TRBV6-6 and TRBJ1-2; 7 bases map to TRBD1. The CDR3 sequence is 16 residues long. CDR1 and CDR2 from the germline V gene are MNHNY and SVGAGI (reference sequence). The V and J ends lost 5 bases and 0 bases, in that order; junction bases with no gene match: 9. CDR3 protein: CASSLLGTAANYGYTF. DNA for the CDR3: TGTGCCAGCAGTCTCTTAGGGACAGCAGCTAACTATGGCTACACCTTC.

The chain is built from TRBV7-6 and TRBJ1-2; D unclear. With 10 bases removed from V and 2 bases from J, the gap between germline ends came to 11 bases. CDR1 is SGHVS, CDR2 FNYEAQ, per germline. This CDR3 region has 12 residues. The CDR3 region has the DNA TGTGCCACCGAGAGTATAAACTATGGCTACACCTTC. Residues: CATESINYGYTF.

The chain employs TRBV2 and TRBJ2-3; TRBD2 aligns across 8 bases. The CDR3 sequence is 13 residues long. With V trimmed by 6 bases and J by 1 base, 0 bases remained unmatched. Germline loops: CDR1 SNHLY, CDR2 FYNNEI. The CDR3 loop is CASRTSGTDTQYF. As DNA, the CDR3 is TGTGCCAGCAGGACTAGCGGCACAGATACGCAGTATTTT.

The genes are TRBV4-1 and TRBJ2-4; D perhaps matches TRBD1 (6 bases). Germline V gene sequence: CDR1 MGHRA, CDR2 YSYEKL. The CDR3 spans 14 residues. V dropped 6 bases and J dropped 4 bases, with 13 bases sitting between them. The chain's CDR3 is CASSRGTPKNIQYF. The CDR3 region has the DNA TGCGCCAGCAGTCGAGGGACACCTAAAAACATTCAGTACTTC.

The CDR3 DNA sequence: TGTGCCAGCAGCGGGGGCTTCCCCAATGAGCAGTTCTTC. Translating gives CASSGGFPNEQFF. This chain connects TRBV5-6 to TRBJ2-1; weak D call: TRBD1 (6 bases). CDR3 length: 13 amino acids. Per germline, CDR1 SGHDT and CDR2 YYEEEE. V lost 4 bases and J lost 6, with 11 bases in between.

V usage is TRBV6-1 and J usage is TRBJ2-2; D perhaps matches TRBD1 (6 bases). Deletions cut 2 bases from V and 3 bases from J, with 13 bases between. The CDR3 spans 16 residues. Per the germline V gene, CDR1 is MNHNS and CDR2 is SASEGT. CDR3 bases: TGTGCCAGCAGTGAAAATGGGCAGGGGTACACCGGGGAGCTGTTTTTT. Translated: CASSENGQGYTGELFF.

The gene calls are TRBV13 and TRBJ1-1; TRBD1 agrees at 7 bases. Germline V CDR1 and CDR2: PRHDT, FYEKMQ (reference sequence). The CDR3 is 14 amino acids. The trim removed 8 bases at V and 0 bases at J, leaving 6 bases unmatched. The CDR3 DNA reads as TGTGCCAGCGGTGGACAGGTATTGAACACTGAAGCTTTCTTT. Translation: CASGGQVLNTEAFF. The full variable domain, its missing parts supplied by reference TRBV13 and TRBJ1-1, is AAGVIQSPRHLIKEKRETATLKCYPIPRHDTVYWYQQGPGQDPQFLISFYEKMQSDKGSIPDRFSAQQFSDYHSELNMSSLELGDSALYFCASGGQVLNTEAFFGQGTRLTVV.

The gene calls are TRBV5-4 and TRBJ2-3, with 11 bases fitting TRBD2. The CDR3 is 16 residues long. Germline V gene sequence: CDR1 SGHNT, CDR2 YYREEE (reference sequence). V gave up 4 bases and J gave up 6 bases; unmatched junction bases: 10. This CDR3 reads CASSNVAGGRGDTQYF. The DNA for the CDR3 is TGTGCCAGCAGCAACGTAGCGGGGGGGCGGGGCGATACGCAGTATTTT.

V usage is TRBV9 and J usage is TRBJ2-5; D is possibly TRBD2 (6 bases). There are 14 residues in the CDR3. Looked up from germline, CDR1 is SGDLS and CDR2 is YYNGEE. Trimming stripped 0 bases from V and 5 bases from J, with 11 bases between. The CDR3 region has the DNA TGTGCCAGCAGCGTAGGACTAGTCCCTGAGACCCAGTACTTC. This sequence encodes CASSVGLVPETQYF.